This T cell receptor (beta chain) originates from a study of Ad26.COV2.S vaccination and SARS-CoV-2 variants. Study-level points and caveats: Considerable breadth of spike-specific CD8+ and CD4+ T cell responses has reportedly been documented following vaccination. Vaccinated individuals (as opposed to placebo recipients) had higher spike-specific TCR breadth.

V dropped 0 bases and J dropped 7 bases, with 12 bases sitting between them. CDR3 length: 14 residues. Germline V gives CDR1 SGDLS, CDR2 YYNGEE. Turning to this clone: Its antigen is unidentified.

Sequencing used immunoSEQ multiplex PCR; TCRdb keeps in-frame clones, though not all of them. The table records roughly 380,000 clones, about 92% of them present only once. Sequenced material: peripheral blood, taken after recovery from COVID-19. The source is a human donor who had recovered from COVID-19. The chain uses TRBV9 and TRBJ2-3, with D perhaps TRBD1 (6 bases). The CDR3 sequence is CASSVGGPLYTQYF. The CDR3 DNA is TGTGCCAGCAGCGTAGGGGGGCCATTGTATACGCAGTATTTT.